What follows is one T cell receptor (beta chain) and its context. The entry originates in a study of blood T cell repertoires in COVID-19. Only in-frame clones appear in the TCRdb table, and some are missing; sequencing was by immunoSEQ multiplex PCR. This sample yields around 60,000 clones, of which 80% to 90% are seen a single time; 1.2% belongs to the top ten. Material: peripheral blood. The receptor's source is a man aged 35 to 55 with acute or convalescent COVID-19.

CDR3 region: CSASSAGEYNEQFF. CDR3 in DNA: TGCAGTGCTAGTTCCGCGGGGGAGTACAATGAGCAGTTCTTC. V usage is TRBV20-1 and J usage is TRBJ2-1, with 7 bases that match TRBD2. The V gene's germline CDR1 is DFQATT and CDR2 SNEGSKA (reference sequence). With 3 bases clipped from V and 4 bases from J, the junction kept 6 bases outside the gene matches. The CDR3 length is 14 residues.